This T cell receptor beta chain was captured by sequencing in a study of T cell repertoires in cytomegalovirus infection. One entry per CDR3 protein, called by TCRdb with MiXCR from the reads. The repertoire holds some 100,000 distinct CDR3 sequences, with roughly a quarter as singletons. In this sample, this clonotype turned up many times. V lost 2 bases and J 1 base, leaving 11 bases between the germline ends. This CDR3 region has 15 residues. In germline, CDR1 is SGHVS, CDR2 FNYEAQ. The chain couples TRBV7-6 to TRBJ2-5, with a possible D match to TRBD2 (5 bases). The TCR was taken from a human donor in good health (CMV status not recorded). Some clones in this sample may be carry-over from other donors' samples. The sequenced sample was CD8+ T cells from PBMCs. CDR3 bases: TGTGCCAGCAGCTTATTAGCGCCAATCCAAGAGACCCAGTACTTC. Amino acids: CASSLLAPIQETQYF.